These T cell receptor beta chains were read from a single sample in a study of cytomegalovirus exposure and HLA in healthy donors. The repertoire was sequenced with immunoSEQ multiplex PCR; TCRdb's copy has only in-frame clones and lacks some. The sample gives about 120,000 clones, around three quarters of which show up once; over 5.5% is in the top ten. The specimen was PBMCs. These TCRs come from a woman aged 40 to 55 in good health and CMV-seronegative. Each CDR3 is given with its conserved first and last residue. The D gene is left open where the match is weak. Size is omitted from some rows. Given values are once, few, many or a class for expanded clones.

size,V,D,J,DNA,CDR3
once,TRBV9,TRBD1,TRBJ2-1,TGTGCCAGCAGCGTAGGATTATCCGGGACAGGGCTTTACAATGAGCAGTTCTTC,CASSVGLSGTGLYNEQFF
.,TRBV19,.,TRBJ2-5,TGTGCCAGTAATCCGCGGGTAGACCAAGAGACCCAGTACTTC,CASNPRVDQETQYF
.,TRBV27,.,TRBJ2-1,TGTGCCAGCAGTTTCAGCGTTGAGCAGTTCTTC,CASSFSVEQFF
.,TRBV4-1,.,TRBJ1-1,TGCGCCAGCAGCCAAGCTCCAGGGATGCGGATTGAAGCTTTCTTT,CASSQAPGMRIEAFF
.,TRBV10-1,TRBD2,TRBJ2-1,TGCGCCAGCAGGTCCGGGACTAGCGGGAGCAATGAGCAGTTCTTC,CASRSGTSGSNEQFF
.,TRBV15,TRBD2,TRBJ2-3,TGTGCCACCAGCAGAGACGGACTAGCGGGGCGGCGCACAGATACGCAGTATTTT,CATSRDGLAGRRTDTQYF
few,TRBV6-6,.,TRBJ2-5,TGTGCCAGCAGCTCCATCCCGGGTTACCAAGAGACCCAGTACTTC,CASSSIPGYQETQYF
.,TRBV2,.,TRBJ2-1,TGTGCCAGCACTCTTGGAGGAGCCACCCTGCGCAATGAGCAGTTCTTC,CASTLGGATLRNEQFF
.,TRBV7-8,TRBD1,TRBJ2-1,TGTGCCAGCAGTTACTCTCCGGGACAGGGGGCGGGTCAGTTCTTC,CASSYSPGQGAGQFF
.,TRBV5-1,TRBD2,TRBJ2-7,TGCGCCAGCAGCCCAGGGGGGACTAGCGCTCACTACGAGCAGTACTTC,CASSPGGTSAHYEQYF
.,TRBV9,.,TRBJ1-1,TGTGCCAGCAGCGTAAGGGCAGGGGAGACTGAAGCTTTCTTT,CASSVRAGETEAFF